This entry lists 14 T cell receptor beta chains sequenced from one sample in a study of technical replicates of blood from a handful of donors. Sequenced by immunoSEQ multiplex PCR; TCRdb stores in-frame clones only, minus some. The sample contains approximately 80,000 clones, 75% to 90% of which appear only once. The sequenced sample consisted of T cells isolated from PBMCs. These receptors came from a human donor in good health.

The CDR3 protein is CASNPPSGRYNNEQFF. For the CDR3, the DNA is TGTGCCAGCAACCCACCGAGCGGGAGATATAACAATGAGCAGTTCTTC. V gene TRBV5-6 combines with J gene TRBJ2-1; 8 bases map to TRBD2. Losses at the gene ends were 6 bases for V and 5 bases for J; bases not matched to a gene: 13. Germline assignment: CDR1 SGHDT and CDR2 YYEEEE. The CDR3 contains 16 residues.

CDR3 coding DNA: TGTGCCAGCAGTTCATCGGGGTCTGGGGCCAACGTCCTGACTTTC. Translation: CASSSSGSGANVLTF. This chain connects TRBV7-3 to TRBJ2-6, with a possible D match to TRBD2 (5 bases). This CDR3 spans 15 amino acids. V lost 6 bases to trimming and J lost 1 base, with 10 bases between them. Germline V CDR1 and CDR2: SGHTA, FQGTGA.

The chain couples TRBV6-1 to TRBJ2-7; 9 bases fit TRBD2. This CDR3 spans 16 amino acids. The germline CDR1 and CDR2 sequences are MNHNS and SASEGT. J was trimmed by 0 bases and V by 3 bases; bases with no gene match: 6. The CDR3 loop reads CASSDHGLASSYEQYF. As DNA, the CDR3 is TGTGCCAGCAGTGACCATGGACTAGCGAGCTCCTACGAGCAGTACTTC.

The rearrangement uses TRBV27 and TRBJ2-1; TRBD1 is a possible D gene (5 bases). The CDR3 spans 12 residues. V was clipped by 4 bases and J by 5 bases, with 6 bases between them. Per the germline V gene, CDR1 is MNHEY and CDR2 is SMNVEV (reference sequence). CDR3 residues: CASSSRDNEQFF. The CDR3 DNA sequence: TGTGCCAGCAGTTCCAGGGACAATGAGCAGTTCTTC.

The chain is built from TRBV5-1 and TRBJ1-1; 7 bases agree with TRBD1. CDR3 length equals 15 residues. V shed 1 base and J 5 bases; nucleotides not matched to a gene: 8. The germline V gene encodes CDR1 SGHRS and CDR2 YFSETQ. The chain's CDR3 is CASSLYFRGDTEAFF. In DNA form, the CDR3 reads TGCGCCAGCAGCTTGTATTTCAGGGGGGATACTGAAGCTTTCTTT.

CDR3 region: CASTSPSITGELFF. CDR3 bases: TGTGCCAGCACCTCTCCTTCTATTACCGGGGAGCTGTTTTTT. This rearrangement joins TRBV11-2 to TRBJ2-2; D gene unclear. The germline V gene has CDR1 SGHAT and CDR2 FQNNGV. This CDR3 comprises 14 residues. V gave up 7 bases and J gave up 5 bases, with 14 bases separating them.

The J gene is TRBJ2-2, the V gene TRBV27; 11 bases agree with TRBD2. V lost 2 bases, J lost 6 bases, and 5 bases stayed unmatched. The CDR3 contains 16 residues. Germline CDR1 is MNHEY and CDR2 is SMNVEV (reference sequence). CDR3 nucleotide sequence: TGTGCCAGCAGTTTAGTACTAGCGGGAGATTCCGGGGAGCTGTTTTTT. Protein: CASSLVLAGDSGELFF.

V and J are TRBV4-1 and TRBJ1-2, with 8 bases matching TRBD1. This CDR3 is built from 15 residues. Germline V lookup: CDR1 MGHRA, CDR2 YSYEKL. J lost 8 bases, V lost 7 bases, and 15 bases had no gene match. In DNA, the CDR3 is TGCGCCAGCAACCCTATACCTCAGGGGGCTCTGGGCTACACCTTC. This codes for CASNPIPQGALGYTF.

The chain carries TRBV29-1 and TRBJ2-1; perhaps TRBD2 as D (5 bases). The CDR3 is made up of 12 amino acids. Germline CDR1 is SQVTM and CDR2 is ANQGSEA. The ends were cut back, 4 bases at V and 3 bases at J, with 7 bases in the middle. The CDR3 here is CSVVAGYNEQFF. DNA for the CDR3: TGCAGCGTTGTGGCGGGCTACAATGAGCAGTTCTTC.

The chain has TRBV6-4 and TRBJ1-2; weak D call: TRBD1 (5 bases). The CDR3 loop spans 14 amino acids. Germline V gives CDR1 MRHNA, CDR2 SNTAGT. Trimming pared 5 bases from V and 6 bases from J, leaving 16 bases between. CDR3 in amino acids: CASSPAGVGDGYTF. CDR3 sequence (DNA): TGTGCCAGCAGTCCAGCGGGGGTGGGAGATGGCTACACCTTC.

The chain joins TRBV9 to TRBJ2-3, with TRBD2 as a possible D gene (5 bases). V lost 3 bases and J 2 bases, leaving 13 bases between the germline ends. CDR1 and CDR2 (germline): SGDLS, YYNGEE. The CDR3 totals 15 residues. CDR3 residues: CASSASGLTTDTQYF. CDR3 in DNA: TGTGCCAGCAGCGCTTCCGGACTTACCACAGATACGCAGTATTTT.

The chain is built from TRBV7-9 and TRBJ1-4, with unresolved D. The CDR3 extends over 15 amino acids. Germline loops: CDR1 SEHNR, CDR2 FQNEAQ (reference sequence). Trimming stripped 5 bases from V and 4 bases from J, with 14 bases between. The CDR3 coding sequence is TGTGCCAGCAGCCCCTCAGAGGGCTTTAATGAAAAACTGTTTTTT. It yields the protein CASSPSEGFNEKLFF.

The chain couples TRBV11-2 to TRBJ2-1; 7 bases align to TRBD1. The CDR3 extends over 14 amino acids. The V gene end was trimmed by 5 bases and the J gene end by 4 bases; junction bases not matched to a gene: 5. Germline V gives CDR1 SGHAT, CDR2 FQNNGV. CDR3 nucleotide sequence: TGTGCCAGCAGCACAACAGGGGTTTACAATGAGCAGTTCTTC. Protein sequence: CASSTTGVYNEQFF.

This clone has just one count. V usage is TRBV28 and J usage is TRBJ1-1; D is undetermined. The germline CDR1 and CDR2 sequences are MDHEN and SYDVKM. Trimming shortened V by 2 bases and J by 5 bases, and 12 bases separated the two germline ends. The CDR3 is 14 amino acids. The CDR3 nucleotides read TGTGCCAGCAGTTTAGTAGGAGGGCTTACTGAAGCTTTCTTT. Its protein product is CASSLVGGLTEAFF.